This T cell receptor (beta chain) was sequenced in a study of long-term antiretroviral therapy in people with HIV. With 0 bases removed from V and 8 bases from J, the gap between germline ends came to 15 bases. Germline values: CDR1 SGHRS, CDR2 YFSETQ. The CDR3 has 15 amino acids. At the survey level, the v3.0 immunoSEQ assay was run. The repertoire was sequenced with immunoSEQ multiplex PCR; TCRdb's copy has only in-frame clones and lacks some. The table lists some 31,000 clones, 95% of them singletons, with about 8% in the top ten. In each sample, roughly 0.95-10 million cryopreserved PBMC were present before DNA extraction. A single count supports this clone.

The sequenced sample was unsorted PBMCs, obtained 5.3 years after starting antiretroviral therapy. This chain joins TRBV5-1 and TRBJ2-1; maybe TRBD2 (6 bases). This receptor was identified in a man aged 25 to 40 with HIV. The CDR3 here is CASSLGGLPQDEQFF. The CDR3 DNA reads as TGCGCCAGCAGCTTGGGAGGACTACCTCAGGATGAGCAGTTCTTC.